These 8 T cell receptor beta chains came from one sample sequenced in a study of early T cells in non-severe SARS-CoV-2 infection. TCRdb used MiXCR to reprocess the 5' RACE reads, holding one entry per CDR3 protein. The sample consists of roughly 90,000 distinct CDR3 sequences, around 15% of them appearing once. Sequencing was done on a sample of whole blood. The receptors come from an adult who was a healthcare worker with PCR-confirmed SARS-CoV-2 infection or an uninfected control (not recorded which).

This clonotype was observed many times. The rearrangement joins TRBV28 to TRBJ2-7, with D unclear. This CDR3 contains 13 residues. Trimming pared 2 bases from V and 0 bases from J, leaving 5 bases between. The germline V gene has CDR1 MDHEN and CDR2 SYDVKM. The CDR3 nucleotides are TGTGCCAGCAGTTTACCTGGCTCCTACGAGCAGTACTTC. Amino acid sequence: CASSLPGSYEQYF.

This clonotype was observed a few times. The rearrangement uses TRBV30 and TRBJ1-5; D is ambiguous. CDR3 length equals 13 residues. V lost 0 bases and J 6 bases, leaving 9 bases between the germline ends. CDR1 GTSNPN and CDR2 SVGIG come from the germline V gene (reference sequence). CDR3 loop: CAWSVAEGQPQHF. Written as DNA, the CDR3 is TGTGCCTGGAGTGTTGCGGAGGGTCAGCCCCAGCATTTT.

This clonotype was counted only a few times. The V gene is TRBV9, the J gene TRBJ2-7; weak D call: TRBD2 (6 bases). Trimming removed 2 bases at V and 4 bases at J, with 16 bases between. Germline V gene data show CDR1 as SGDLS and CDR2 as YYNGEE. The CDR3 consists of 15 residues. The CDR3: CASSVGGGVWYEQYF. The CDR3 region has the DNA TGTGCCAGCAGCGTCGGTGGAGGGGTGTGGTACGAGCAGTACTTC.

The chain has TRBV2 and TRBJ2-7; possibly TRBD1 or TRBD2 for D (5 bases each). The V end lost 7 bases, the J end lost 7 bases, and 20 bases lay between the germline ends. The CDR3 runs 14 residues. Germline V CDR1 and CDR2: SNHLY, FYNNEI. CDR3 nucleotide sequence: TGTGCCAGCAACGGCAGGGACCCTAGTACAGAGCAGTACTTC. Translation gives CASNGRDPSTEQYF.

The rearrangement links TRBV19 to TRBJ2-5, with a weak D call TRBD1 (6 bases). Trimming pared 7 bases from V and 5 bases from J, leaving 14 bases between. This CDR3 has 13 residues. Germline V gives CDR1 LNHDA, CDR2 SQIVND (reference sequence). The CDR3 DNA sequence: TGTGCCAGTAACTGGAAAAGGGGGGAGACCCAGTACTTC. Protein sequence: CASNWKRGETQYF.

The table lists this clonotype with a few counts. The chain combines TRBV5-1 with TRBJ2-5; D is uncertain. The ends were cut back, 3 bases at V and 1 base at J, with 7 bases in the middle. CDR3 size: 13 residues. Germline values: CDR1 SGHRS, CDR2 YFSETQ. The CDR3 loop is CASSSVLQETQYF. CDR3 in DNA: TGCGCCAGCAGCTCCGTGCTCCAAGAGACCCAGTACTTC. Using reference TRBV5-1 and TRBJ2-5 for the parts outside the CDR3, the full variable domain is KAGVTQTPRYLIKTRGQQVTLSCSPISGHRSVSWYQQTPGQGLQFLFEYFSETQRNKGNFPGRFSGRQFSNSRSEMNVSTLELGDSALYLCASSSVLQETQYFGPGTRLLVL.

The chain couples TRBV20-1 to TRBJ2-7; the D is unclear. The CDR3 is made up of 14 amino acids. Per the germline V gene, CDR1 is DFQATT and CDR2 is SNEGSKA (reference sequence). V gave up 0 bases and J gave up 6 bases, with 15 bases separating them. The CDR3 coding sequence is TGCAGTGCTAGAGATTCCGTCGGTTTCGGCGAGCAGTACTTC. It is translated as CSARDSVGFGEQYF.

This clonotype showed up many times. The chain has TRBV20-1 and TRBJ2-7; 14 bases agree with TRBD2. The germline gives CDR1 DFQATT, CDR2 SNEGSKA (reference sequence). V was pared by 6 bases and J by 3 bases, with 4 bases of the junction left unmatched. The CDR3 sequence is 14 residues long. In DNA, the CDR3 is TGCAGTGCCCCGACTAGCGGGAGGGACTACGAGCAGTACTTC. Protein: CSAPTSGRDYEQYF.